The entry below describes one TCR beta chain. Generated by immunoSEQ multiplex PCR, the TCRdb table keeps only in-frame clones and is missing some. The top ten hold around 0.35% of the sample, which has almost 40,000 clones, 90% to 95% seen once. The CDR3 contains 15 residues. Unmatched junction bases numbered 14, after V lost 5 bases and J lost 7 bases. Germline CDR1 is MDHEN and CDR2 is SYDVKM. The sample is drawn from a study of T cell changes during pregnancy in multiple sclerosis. The sample was CD4+ T cells from peripheral blood mononuclear cells, taken in the third trimester of pregnancy. The TCR comes from a female donor in good health, enrolled as a control in a pregnancy study. The chain is built from TRBV28 and TRBJ2-7; 7 bases are a match to TRBD1. This CDR3 reads CASSPQGRLWGEQYF. CDR3 nucleotides: TGTGCCAGCAGTCCACAGGGGCGCCTATGGGGGGAGCAGTACTTC.